This T cell receptor (beta chain) was obtained from a study of OX40 agonist ivuxolimab in advanced cancers. This clone was picked up a small number of times. The CDR3 has 13 amino acids. The germline CDR1 and CDR2 sequences are SGHNT and YYREEE (reference sequence). The V and J ends lost 4 bases and 0 bases respectively, with 7 bases between them. Clones were sequenced by immunoSEQ multiplex PCR, and TCRdb holds only the in-frame ones, with some missing. The profile shows about 83,000 clones, around 84% of them singletons. This TCR derives from an adult with an advanced solid tumor such as melanoma, head and neck, liver or kidney cancer. The V gene is TRBV5-4, the J gene TRBJ1-1; no clear D. Source: CD4+ or CD8+ T cells sorted from blood, taken in a trial of the OX40 agonist ivuxolimab. The CDR3 here is CASSLELNTEAFF. CDR3 DNA: TGTGCCAGCAGCCTAGAACTGAACACTGAAGCTTTCTTT.